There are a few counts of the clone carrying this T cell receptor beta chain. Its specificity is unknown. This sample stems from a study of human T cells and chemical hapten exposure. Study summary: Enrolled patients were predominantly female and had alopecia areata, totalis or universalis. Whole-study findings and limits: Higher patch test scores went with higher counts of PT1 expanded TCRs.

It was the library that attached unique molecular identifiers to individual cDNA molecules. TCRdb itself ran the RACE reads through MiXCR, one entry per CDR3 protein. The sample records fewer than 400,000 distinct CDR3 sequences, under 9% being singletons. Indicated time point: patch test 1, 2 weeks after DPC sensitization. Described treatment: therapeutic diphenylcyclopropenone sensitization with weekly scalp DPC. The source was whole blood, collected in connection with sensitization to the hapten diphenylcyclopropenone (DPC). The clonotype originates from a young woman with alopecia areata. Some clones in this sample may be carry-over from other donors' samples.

Here the CDR3 reads CASSPGQNSNYGYTF. The CDR3 region has the DNA TGTGCCAGCAGCCCAGGACAGAACTCTAACTATGGCTACACCTTC. The chain couples TRBV4-2 to TRBJ1-2, with a possible D match to TRBD1 (6 bases). From germline, CDR1 is LGHNA and CDR2 YNFKEQ. The CDR3 runs to 15 residues. V shed 4 bases and J shed 0 bases, with 12 bases lying between them.